Following are 10 T cell receptor beta chains from one sample sequenced in a study of cytomegalovirus exposure and HLA in healthy donors. Primers included in the PCR were 60 Vbeta and 13 Jbeta primers. The protocol was immunoSEQ multiplex PCR, while the TCRdb copy is restricted to in-frame clones and leaves out a portion. The sample holds about 140,000 clones, about 80% seen once. Sequenced material: PBMCs. These receptors were obtained from a man aged 30 to 45 in good health and CMV-seropositive.

This chain uses TRBV5-4 with TRBJ2-3; 9 nucleotides match TRBD2. V lost 4 bases, J lost 1 base, and 13 bases stayed unmatched. This CDR3 contains 18 residues. Germline CDR1 is SGHNT and CDR2 is YYREEE (reference sequence). CDR3 region: CASSHLGGGAVGTDTQYF. The CDR3 DNA follows: TGTGCCAGCAGCCATCTCGGCGGGGGGGCGGTTGGCACAGATACGCAGTATTTT.

The J gene is TRBJ1-2, the V gene TRBV28; D is possibly TRBD1 (6 bases). The germline V gene has CDR1 MDHEN and CDR2 SYDVKM. Trimming pared 2 bases from V and 4 bases from J, leaving 14 bases between. CDR3 length: 15 amino acids. CDR3 sequence: CASSLGGGQGYGYTF. CDR3 nucleotides: TGTGCCAGCAGTTTAGGGGGGGGGCAGGGCTATGGCTACACCTTC.

The chain couples TRBV2 to TRBJ1-1; D is possibly TRBD1 (6 bases). The ends were cut back, 6 bases at V and 2 bases at J, with 13 bases in the middle. CDR3 size: 14 residues. The V gene's germline CDR1 is SNHLY and CDR2 FYNNEI. In nucleotides, the CDR3 is TGTGCCAGCAGCCCGACAGGAATAAACACTGAAGCTTTCTTT. This codes for CASSPTGINTEAFF. The full variable domain, with the rest looked up from reference TRBV2 and TRBJ1-1, is EPEVTQTPSHQVTQMGQEVILRCVPISNHLYFYWYRQILGQKVEFLVSFYNNEISEKSEIFDDQFSVERPDGSNFTLKIRSTKLEDSAMYFCASSPTGINTEAFFGQGTRLTVV.

The chain is built from TRBV5-1 and TRBJ2-2; the D gene is possibly TRBD2 (6 bases). V was clipped by 3 bases and J by 5 bases, with 8 bases between them. CDR3 size: 13 residues. CDR1 and CDR2 from the germline V gene are SGHRS and YFSETQ. CDR3 coding DNA: TGCGCCAGCAGCTGGGGAGGAACCGGGGAGCTGTTTTTT. Translated: CASSWGGTGELFF. Together with reference TRBV5-1 and TRBJ2-2, the CDR3 gives the full variable domain: KAGVTQTPRYLIKTRGQQVTLSCSPISGHRSVSWYQQTPGQGLQFLFEYFSETQRNKGNFPGRFSGRQFSNSRSEMNVSTLELGDSALYLCASSWGGTGELFFGEGSRLTVL.

V gene TRBV19 combines with J gene TRBJ2-7; 13 bases are a match to TRBD2. J gave up 5 bases and V 7 bases, and 8 bases lay outside the gene matches. Looked up from germline, CDR1 is LNHDA and CDR2 is SQIVND (reference sequence). CDR3 length: 15 residues. CDR3 bases: TGTGCCAGTAACCCCGGACTAGCGGGAGCTAACGAGCAGTACTTC. Encoded protein: CASNPGLAGANEQYF.

The V call is TRBV5-6, the J call TRBJ2-2, with TRBD2 matching over 7 bases. CDR1 and CDR2 (germline): SGHDT, YYEEEE. CDR3 length: 15 residues. The trim removed 4 bases at V and 7 bases at J, leaving 10 bases unmatched. The CDR3 loop reads CASSGGREKVGELFF. The CDR3 DNA is TGTGCCAGCAGCGGTGGGAGGGAAAAGGTCGGGGAGCTGTTTTTT.

This sequence joins TRBV7-3 and TRBJ2-1; the match to TRBD1 covers 8 bases. V lost 5 bases, J lost 12 bases, and 6 bases stayed unmatched. Germline loops: CDR1 SGHTA, CDR2 FQGTGA. The CDR3 length is 12 residues. The CDR3 DNA sequence: TGTGCCAGCAGCCTTGGGACAGGAGGGCAGTTCTTC. Amino acids: CASSLGTGGQFF. Supplemented by reference TRBV7-3 and TRBJ2-1, the full variable domain reads GAGVSQTPSNKVTEKGKYVELRCDPISGHTALYWYRQSLGQGPEFLIYFQGTGAADDSGLPNDRFFAVRPEGSVSTLKIQRTERGDSAVYLCASSLGTGGQFFGPGTRLTVL.

Points on this clone: The junction departs from germline at one end; a sequencing error may be responsible. The rearrangement links TRBV7-9 to TRBJ1-6; TRBD1 is a possible D gene (5 bases). The CDR3 contains 14 residues. Per germline, CDR1 SEHNR and CDR2 FQNEAQ (reference sequence). The CDR3 sequence is CASSHRDYSSPLHF. CDR3 nucleotide sequence: TGTGCCAGCAGCCACCGGGACTATAGTTCACCCCTCCACTTT.

This chain connects TRBV5-1 to TRBJ1-4; unclear D gene. The CDR3 is 15 amino acids. Trimming stripped 0 bases from V and 8 bases from J, with 14 bases between. Germline V gene data show CDR1 as SGHRS and CDR2 as YFSETQ. For the CDR3, the DNA is TGCGCCAGCAGCTTGGTAGTGGGGAGTAAAGAAAAACTGTTTTTT. Translating it yields CASSLVVGSKEKLFF.

This rearrangement joins TRBV9 to TRBJ2-1; 7 bases line up with TRBD2. Trimming at V came to 6 bases and at J to 5 bases, leaving 8 bases not matched to a gene. This CDR3 is 14 amino acids long. CDR1 is SGDLS and CDR2 is YYNGEE in the germline V gene. The CDR3 DNA reads as TGTGCCAGCACCTCCGGAGGACTAGACAATGAGCAGTTCTTC. Amino acids: CASTSGGLDNEQFF.